A selection of T cell receptor beta chains follows, all from one sample in a study of radiotherapy plus CTLA-4 blockade in lung cancer. Measured with immunoSEQ multiplex PCR; TCRdb has only the in-frame clones, and not every one. Counted here are about 43,000 clones, about 70% occurring once; the ten biggest clones make up 20% to 30%. The specimen comprised peripheral blood, sampled from a patient treated with radiotherapy plus ipilimumab. The receptor set was obtained from a human donor with non-small cell lung cancer who had a partial response to radiotherapy plus ipilimumab. CDR3s include the opening cysteine and the closing phenylalanine or tryptophan. Fields, in order: J gene, V gene, CDR3 protein.

J: TRBJ2-2; V: TRBV5-4; CDR3: CASSLAGSYTGELFF
J: TRBJ1-2; V: TRBV6-1; CDR3: CASRTGDRDYGYTF
J: TRBJ1-1; V: TRBV10-3; CDR3: CAISESTDSEAFF
J: TRBJ1-1; V: TRBV25-1; CDR3: CASSGKNRVGTEAFF
J: TRBJ2-3; V: TRBV5-4; CDR3: CASSLAGGGRIDTQYF
J: TRBJ2-2; V: TRBV5-8; CDR3: CASTPGHLTGELFF
J: TRBJ2-6; V: TRBV7-9; CDR3: CATDSGRDSGANVLTF
J: TRBJ1-5; V: TRBV5-1; CDR3: CASSSRGTGDQPQHF
J: TRBJ1-2; V: TRBV9; CDR3: CASSVGGAYGYTF
J: TRBJ2-3; V: TRBV6-6; CDR3: CASSYSESTDTQYF
J: TRBJ2-1; V: TRBV29-1; CDR3: CSVNLVMGADEQFF
J: TRBJ2-2; V: TRBV19; CDR3: CASSGLLGGGRPGELFF
J: TRBJ2-1; V: TRBV11-3; CDR3: CASSLGRGAYNEQFF
J: TRBJ1-2; V: TRBV2; CDR3: CASSSTGAENYGYTF
J: TRBJ2-2; V: TRBV7-8; CDR3: CASSTETSLSYTGELFF
J: TRBJ1-3; V: TRBV18; CDR3: CASSPVPGQGSSSGNTIYF
J: TRBJ1-5; V: TRBV10-3; CDR3: CAISEGGVNQPQHF
J: TRBJ2-3; V: TRBV14; CDR3: CASSHSWPPTTQYF
J: TRBJ2-2; V: TRBV5-4; CDR3: CASSLVSGGAATGELFF
J: TRBJ2-2; V: TRBV6-1; CDR3: CASRWEDRGSGELFF
J: TRBJ1-1; V: TRBV5-1; CDR3: CASSLVPGGSEAFF
J: TRBJ2-7; V: TRBV4-1; CDR3: CASSQEEGTEQYF
J: TRBJ2-7; V: TRBV29-1; CDR3: CSVAGTSGSATYEQYF
J: TRBJ2-1; V: TRBV15; CDR3: CATSRGVREQFF
J: TRBJ2-3; V: TRBV7-3; CDR3: CASSLASGGRTDTQYF
J: TRBJ1-2; V: TRBV25-1; CDR3: CASSPRHGGVYGYTF
J: TRBJ2-7; V: TRBV7-2; CDR3: CASSLRASSYEQYF
J: TRBJ1-1; V: TRBV5-1; CDR3: CASSPQGWGGNTEAFF
J: TRBJ2-1; V: TRBV5-6; CDR3: CASSPRLAGSYNEQFF
J: TRBJ2-7; V: TRBV18; CDR3: CASSPRVAGVDYEQYF
J: TRBJ1-2; V: TRBV6-5; CDR3: CASSYRRQIPDGYTF
J: TRBJ1-1; V: TRBV5-1; CDR3: CASSLGGQASFF
J: TRBJ2-3; V: TRBV7-2; CDR3: CASSNGDADTQYF
J: TRBJ2-7; V: TRBV7-7; CDR3: CASSLASGPPYEQYF
J: TRBJ2-5; V: TRBV6-6; CDR3: CASSLAGAPGETQYF
J: TRBJ2-5; V: TRBV7-7; CDR3: CASSPVAGFGTQYF
J: TRBJ1-2; V: TRBV6-6; CDR3: CASSPTGSGYTF
J: TRBJ1-1; V: TRBV10-3; CDR3: CAISESAEANTEAFF
J: TRBJ1-2; V: TRBV7-9; CDR3: CASSLADRGNRGYTF
J: TRBJ1-6; V: TRBV2; CDR3: CASRDRTGVPFSTYDNSPLHF
J: TRBJ1-1; V: TRBV6-5; CDR3: CASSYGGVLNTEAFF
J: TRBJ1-6; V: TRBV6-5; CDR3: CASSATGDGSPLHF
J: TRBJ1-1; V: TRBV29-1; CDR3: CSVLRSGTEAFF
J: TRBJ2-7; V: TRBV14; CDR3: CASSPGTGLEQYF
J: TRBJ2-5; V: TRBV20-1; CDR3: CSAHWSETQYF